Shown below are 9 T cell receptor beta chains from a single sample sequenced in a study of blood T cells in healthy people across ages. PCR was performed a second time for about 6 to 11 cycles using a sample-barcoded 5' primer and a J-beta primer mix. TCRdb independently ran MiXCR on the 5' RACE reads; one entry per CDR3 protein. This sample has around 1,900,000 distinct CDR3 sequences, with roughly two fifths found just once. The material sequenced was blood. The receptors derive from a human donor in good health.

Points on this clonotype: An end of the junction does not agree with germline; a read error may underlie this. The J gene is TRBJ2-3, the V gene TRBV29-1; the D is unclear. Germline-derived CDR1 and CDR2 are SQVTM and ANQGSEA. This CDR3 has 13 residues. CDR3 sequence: CSVEGRNTNTQYF. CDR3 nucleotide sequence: TGCAGCGTTGAGGGCAGAAACACAAATACGCAGTATTTT.

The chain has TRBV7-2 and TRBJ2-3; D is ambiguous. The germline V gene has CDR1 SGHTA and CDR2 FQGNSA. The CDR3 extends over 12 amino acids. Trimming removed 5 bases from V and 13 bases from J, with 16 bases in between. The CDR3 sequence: CASSPTQPLEYF. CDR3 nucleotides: TGTGCCAGCAGCCCGACCCAGCCGCTTGAGTATTTT.

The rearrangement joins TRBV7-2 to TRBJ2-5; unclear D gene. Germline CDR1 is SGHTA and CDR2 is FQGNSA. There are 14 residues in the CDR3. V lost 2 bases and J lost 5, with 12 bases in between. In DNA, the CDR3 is TGTGCCAGCAGCTTACACGGTAGCAGGGAGACCCAGTACTTC. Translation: CASSLHGSRETQYF.

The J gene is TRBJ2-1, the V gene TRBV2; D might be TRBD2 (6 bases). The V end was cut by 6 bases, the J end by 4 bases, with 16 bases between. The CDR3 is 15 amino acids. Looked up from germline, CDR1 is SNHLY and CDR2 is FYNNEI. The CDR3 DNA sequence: TGTGCCAGCAGCGATACTAGCCCCCTTTACAATGAGCAGTTCTTC. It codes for CASSDTSPLYNEQFF.

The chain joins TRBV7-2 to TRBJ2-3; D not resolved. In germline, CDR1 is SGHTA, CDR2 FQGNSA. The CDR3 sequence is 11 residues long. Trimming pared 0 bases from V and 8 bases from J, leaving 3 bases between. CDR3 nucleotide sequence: TGTGCCAGCAGCTTAGCAAGTACGCAGTATTTT. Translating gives CASSLASTQYF.

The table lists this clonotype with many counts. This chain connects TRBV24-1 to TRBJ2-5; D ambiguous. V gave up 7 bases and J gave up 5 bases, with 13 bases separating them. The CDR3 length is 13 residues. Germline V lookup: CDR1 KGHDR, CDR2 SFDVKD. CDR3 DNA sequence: TGTGCCACCAGAGACCAGGATCTGGAGACCCAGTACTTC. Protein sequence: CATRDQDLETQYF.

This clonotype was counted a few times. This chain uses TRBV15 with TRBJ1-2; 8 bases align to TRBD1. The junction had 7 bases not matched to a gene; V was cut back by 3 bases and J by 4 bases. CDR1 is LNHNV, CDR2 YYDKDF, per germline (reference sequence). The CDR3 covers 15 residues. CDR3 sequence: CATSSVLTGAYGYTF. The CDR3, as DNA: TGTGCCACCAGCAGTGTTCTGACAGGGGCCTATGGCTACACCTTC.

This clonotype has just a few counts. Written as DNA, the CDR3 is TGTGCCACCGAGGGACGGGGGACTAAGGATGAGCAGTTCTTC. It translates to CATEGRGTKDEQFF. This sequence joins TRBV15 and TRBJ2-1; TRBD2 aligns across 7 bases. Germline loops: CDR1 LNHNV, CDR2 YYDKDF (reference sequence). The CDR3 runs to 14 residues. The trim removed 8 bases at V and 8 bases at J, leaving 12 bases unmatched.

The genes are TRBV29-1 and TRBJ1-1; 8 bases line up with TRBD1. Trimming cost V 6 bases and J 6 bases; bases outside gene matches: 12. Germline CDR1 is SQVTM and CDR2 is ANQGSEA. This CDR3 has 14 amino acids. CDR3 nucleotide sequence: TGCAGCGTCCACCGACAGGGGAGGCACGCTGAAGCTTTCTTT. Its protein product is CSVHRQGRHAEAFF. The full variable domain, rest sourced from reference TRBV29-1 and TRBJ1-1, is SAVISQKPSRDICQRGTSLTIQCQVDSQVTMMFWYRQQPGQSLTLIATANQGSEATYESGFVIDKFPISRPNLTFSTLTVSNMSPEDSSIYLCSVHRQGRHAEAFFGQGTRLTVV.